This T cell receptor (beta chain) emerged from a study of cytotoxic CD8 clonotypes in ibrutinib-treated CLL (dated by TCRdb to about 2021). In terms of the full investigation: The cohort was composed of under 12 relapsed/refractory and roughly 15 treatment-naive patients; IGHV unmutated status was identified in some 17 patients. Longitudinal samples were available for about 30% of the roughly 86 trial participants. The response samples were drawn at a median of 12 months into treatment, with a range of about 6 to 36 months. Responses were partial in approximately 24 patients and complete in 2; after median around 65 months follow-up, some 15 stayed in remission and about twelve progressed. Cryopreserved peripheral blood mononuclear cells were collected at three points: before therapy, at response, and at either sustained remission or disease progression. An average of around 260,000 productive templates and tens of thousands of productive rearrangements was obtained per sample. Every remission and progressive disease sample was obtained while ibrutinib was still being received by the patients. What the work shows at the level of the full study, not this receptor alone: Public clonotypes were rare and either contracted or stayed stable during treatment, and the rise in clonality at ibrutinib response reflected the expansion of private clonotypes. Clonality rose at ibrutinib response, remained stable during sustained remission, and dropped back toward baseline at progression. Baseline clonality exceeded that of age-matched healthy donors and correlated strongly with circulating CD8+ T-cell counts. Sustained-remission and progressing patients did not have matched sampling times, and lymph node repertoires were not examined.

As for this clone: This clone's antigen is unknown. No base qualities exist here, and no much larger clone lies one base off it.

For TCR beta library preparation, 1.5 to 2 micrograms of genomic DNA were isolated from cryopreserved PBMCs. Longitudinal blood samples from CLL patients on ibrutinib monotherapy were analyzed using high-throughput TCR beta sequencing. Patients were enrolled in a phase 2 open-label single-center ibrutinib monotherapy trial. The CDR3 has 14 amino acids, counting the end cysteine and phenylalanine. Only the CDR3 portion is preserved as DNA: 42 bases, with reading frame beginning at the first base. Via the germline V gene, CDR1 is MDHEN and CDR2 SYDVKM. Ends trimmed: V by 6 bases, J by 2 bases; bases unmatched to a gene: 5. On a MiSeq, deep resolution sequencing aimed for a depth between 1 in 1 million and 1 in 200,000 T cells, with each clonotype covered roughly 10x on average. The immunoSEQ hsTCRB Kit was used to generate the TCR beta libraries. In the authors' own workflow: Data were analyzed with ImmunoSEQ Data Assistant and ImmunoSEQ Analyzer, with V, D and J genes assigned per IMGT definitions. Clonality, with values ranging from 0 to 1, was calculated as one minus the normalized Shannon entropy of productive rearrangement frequencies. Only overrepresented clonotypes making up at least 0.05% of the repertoire of each patient were included in the public clonotype analysis. About twelve age-matched healthy donor repertoires from immuneACCESS were used as controls for clonality. TCRdb obtained this table from immuneACCESS and retained in-frame rearrangements with V and J assigned. These tables miss some clones; where compared with another copy, unresolved V genes account for less than half of the shortfall, and the remainder is unexplained. The DNA gave D and trimming, while V, J and clone size come from that table. The sample yields 330,000 or so clones; roughly 70% were counted once. The biggest ten clones account for 6.3% of the sample.

This receptor was taken from a human donor with chronic lymphocytic leukemia. The V gene is TRBV28 and the J gene is TRBJ2-3; the junction holds 7 bases that match TRBD1. Sequencing was performed on PBMCs, taken after 36 months of ibrutinib treatment. CDR3 sequence: CASRPTGVTDTQYF. In nucleotides, the sequence is TGTGCCAGCAGGCCAACAGGGGTCACAGATACGCAGTATTTT.